A selection of T cell receptor beta chains follows, all from one sample in a study of cytomegalovirus exposure and HLA in healthy donors. Assay: immunoSEQ multiplex PCR; the TCRdb copy retains only in-frame clones and omits some. The sample has more than 95,000 clones, 65% to 75% seen once. Sequencing input: PBMCs. The source is a man aged 40-49 years in good health and CMV-seropositive. Both conserved end residues are part of each CDR3. Each record gives: J gene, clone size, D gene, V gene, CDR3 protein, CDR3 DNA. A D gene is named only where the DNA matches it firmly. A clone size is listed for some rows: how often the clone was seen (once, few, many), or a class if it is expanded.

j_gene: TRBJ2-5
abundance: .
d_gene: TRBD2
v_gene: TRBV11-3
CDR3aa: CASSPSGGGAETQYF
CDR3nt: TGTGCCAGCAGCCCGTCCGGGGGAGGGGCAGAGACCCAGTACTTC

j_gene: TRBJ1-3
abundance: few
d_gene: .
v_gene: TRBV4-3
CDR3aa: CASSQDLVSVGNTIYF
CDR3nt: TGCGCCAGCAGCCAAGATTTGGTCAGTGTTGGAAACACCATATATTTT

j_gene: TRBJ2-2
abundance: .
d_gene: .
v_gene: TRBV7-9
CDR3aa: CSSSHGELFF
CDR3nt: TGTTCCAGCAGTCACGGGGAGCTGTTTTTT

j_gene: TRBJ1-3
abundance: .
d_gene: .
v_gene: TRBV9
CDR3aa: CASSVEGTGNTIYF
CDR3nt: TGTGCCAGCAGCGTAGAGGGGACTGGAAACACCATATATTTT

j_gene: TRBJ2-7
abundance: .
d_gene: .
v_gene: TRBV6-5
CDR3aa: CASSYSGVLIYEQYF
CDR3nt: TGTGCCAGCAGTTACTCTGGAGTCCTCATCTACGAGCAGTACTTC

j_gene: TRBJ2-3
abundance: .
d_gene: .
v_gene: TRBV13
CDR3aa: CASSPSTDTQYF
CDR3nt: TGTGCCAGCAGCCCTAGCACAGATACGCAGTATTTT

j_gene: TRBJ2-7
abundance: .
d_gene: TRBD2
v_gene: TRBV19
CDR3aa: CASSMASGRVRSYEQYF
CDR3nt: TGTGCCAGTAGTATGGCCAGCGGGAGGGTCCGCTCCTACGAGCAGTACTTC

j_gene: TRBJ2-3
abundance: .
d_gene: TRBD1
v_gene: TRBV6-5
CDR3aa: CASRSGTETDTQYF
CDR3nt: TGTGCCAGCAGGTCCGGGACAGAGACAGATACGCAGTATTTT

j_gene: TRBJ2-7
abundance: .
d_gene: TRBD2
v_gene: TRBV7-9
CDR3aa: CASSYSGGPYEQYF
CDR3nt: TGTGCCAGCAGCTATAGCGGGGGGCCCTACGAGCAGTACTTC

j_gene: TRBJ1-4
abundance: once
d_gene: TRBD1
v_gene: TRBV29-1
CDR3aa: CSVKDRGGLEKLFF
CDR3nt: TGCAGCGTAAAAGACAGGGGCGGATTAGAAAAACTGTTTTTT

j_gene: TRBJ2-1
abundance: .
d_gene: TRBD2
v_gene: TRBV28
CDR3aa: CASSYSGSHNEQFF
CDR3nt: TGTGCCAGCAGTTACAGCGGGAGCCACAATGAGCAGTTCTTC

j_gene: TRBJ2-7
abundance: .
d_gene: TRBD2
v_gene: TRBV7-9
CDR3aa: CASSATSLFYEQYF
CDR3nt: TGTGCCAGCAGCGCGACTAGCCTTTTCTACGAGCAGTACTTC

j_gene: TRBJ2-6
abundance: .
d_gene: .
v_gene: TRBV5-4
CDR3aa: CASSLLGPQVGGANVLTF
CDR3nt: TGTGCCAGCAGCTTACTAGGGCCCCAGGTCGGTGGGGCCAACGTCCTGACTTTC

j_gene: TRBJ1-2
abundance: .
d_gene: TRBD1
v_gene: TRBV19
CDR3aa: CASTPGQGGGGYTF
CDR3nt: TGTGCCAGTACCCCAGGACAGGGAGGTGGTGGCTACACCTTC

j_gene: TRBJ2-1
abundance: .
d_gene: .
v_gene: TRBV10-1
CDR3aa: CASSEGRDYNEQFF
CDR3nt: TGCGCCAGCAGTGAAGGCAGGGACTACAATGAGCAGTTCTTC

j_gene: TRBJ2-3
abundance: .
d_gene: .
v_gene: TRBV7-6
CDR3aa: CASSPLLRGSDTQYF
CDR3nt: TGTGCCAGCAGTCCCCTTCTTAGGGGGTCAGATACGCAGTATTTT

j_gene: TRBJ1-5
abundance: .
d_gene: .
v_gene: TRBV27
CDR3aa: CASSFPPPSYSNQPQHF
CDR3nt: TGTGCCAGCAGTTTCCCGCCTCCGAGTTATAGCAATCAGCCCCAGCATTTT

j_gene: TRBJ1-1
abundance: .
d_gene: .
v_gene: TRBV19
CDR3aa: CASNPNRDNTEAFF
CDR3nt: TGTGCCAGTAACCCGAACAGGGACAACACTGAAGCTTTCTTT

j_gene: TRBJ2-1
abundance: .
d_gene: TRBD1
v_gene: TRBV5-1
CDR3aa: CASSPRTGDGNEQFF
CDR3nt: TGCGCCAGCAGCCCCAGGACAGGGGACGGCAATGAGCAGTTCTTC

j_gene: TRBJ1-2
abundance: .
d_gene: .
v_gene: TRBV6-1
CDR3aa: CASRLSQGDYGYTF
CDR3nt: TGTGCCAGCAGACTATCACAGGGAGACTATGGCTACACCTTC

j_gene: TRBJ1-1
abundance: medium-sized
d_gene: .
v_gene: TRBV28
CDR3aa: CASSPAGRLEAFF
CDR3nt: TGTGCCAGCAGTCCCGCGGGACGTCTTGAAGCTTTCTTT

j_gene: TRBJ1-2
abundance: .
d_gene: .
v_gene: TRBV19
CDR3aa: CASSIVGRGRSGYTF
CDR3nt: TGTGCCAGTAGTATAGTCGGCAGGGGAAGAAGTGGCTACACCTTC

j_gene: TRBJ2-6
abundance: .
d_gene: .
v_gene: TRBV28
CDR3aa: CASSLAGAGANVLTF
CDR3nt: TGTGCCAGCAGTTTAGCAGGGGCTGGGGCCAACGTCCTGACTTTC

j_gene: TRBJ1-1
abundance: .
d_gene: .
v_gene: TRBV5-6
CDR3aa: CASSLSQPNTEAFF
CDR3nt: TGTGCCAGCAGCTTGTCACAGCCGAACACTGAAGCTTTCTTT

j_gene: TRBJ1-1
abundance: few
d_gene: TRBD1
v_gene: TRBV5-1
CDR3aa: CASSPDRGGNTEAFF
CDR3nt: TGCGCCAGCAGCCCGGACAGGGGCGGGAACACTGAAGCTTTCTTT

j_gene: TRBJ1-2
abundance: .
d_gene: .
v_gene: TRBV28
CDR3aa: CASSLQGDYGYTF
CDR3nt: TGTGCCAGCAGCTTACAGGGTGACTATGGCTACACCTTC

j_gene: TRBJ2-5
abundance: .
d_gene: .
v_gene: TRBV6-6
CDR3aa: CASNRGGAGETQYF
CDR3nt: TGTGCCAGCAACCGTGGGGGGGCCGGGGAGACCCAGTACTTC

j_gene: TRBJ2-4
abundance: .
d_gene: TRBD1
v_gene: TRBV11-2
CDR3aa: CASSLGRQGVAKNIQYF
CDR3nt: TGTGCCAGCAGCCTGGGGCGACAGGGGGTTGCCAAAAACATTCAGTACTTC

j_gene: TRBJ1-5
abundance: .
d_gene: .
v_gene: TRBV6-1
CDR3aa: CASSDHQNNQPQHF
CDR3nt: TGTGCCAGCAGTGACCATCAGAACAATCAGCCCCAGCATTTT

j_gene: TRBJ1-5
abundance: .
d_gene: TRBD1
v_gene: TRBV6-1
CDR3aa: CASSEDQGAYQPQHF
CDR3nt: TGTGCCAGCAGTGAAGACCAGGGGGCTTATCAGCCCCAGCATTTT

j_gene: TRBJ1-1
abundance: .
d_gene: .
v_gene: TRBV5-6
CDR3aa: CASRLVPGGNTEAFF
CDR3nt: TGTGCCAGCAGGCTTGTACCGGGGGGGAACACTGAAGCTTTCTTT

j_gene: TRBJ1-2
abundance: .
d_gene: TRBD1
v_gene: TRBV6-1
CDR3aa: CASSEFESTGPRYTF
CDR3nt: TGTGCCAGCAGTGAATTCGAGTCGACAGGGCCCCGCTACACCTTC

j_gene: TRBJ1-1
abundance: .
d_gene: .
v_gene: TRBV29-1
CDR3aa: CSAPGAFF
CDR3nt: TGCAGCGCCCCCGGGGCTTTCTTT

j_gene: TRBJ1-5
abundance: few
d_gene: TRBD1
v_gene: TRBV10-3
CDR3aa: CAISDLETGISNQPQHF
CDR3nt: TGTGCCATCAGTGATTTAGAGACAGGGATTAGCAATCAGCCCCAGCATTTT